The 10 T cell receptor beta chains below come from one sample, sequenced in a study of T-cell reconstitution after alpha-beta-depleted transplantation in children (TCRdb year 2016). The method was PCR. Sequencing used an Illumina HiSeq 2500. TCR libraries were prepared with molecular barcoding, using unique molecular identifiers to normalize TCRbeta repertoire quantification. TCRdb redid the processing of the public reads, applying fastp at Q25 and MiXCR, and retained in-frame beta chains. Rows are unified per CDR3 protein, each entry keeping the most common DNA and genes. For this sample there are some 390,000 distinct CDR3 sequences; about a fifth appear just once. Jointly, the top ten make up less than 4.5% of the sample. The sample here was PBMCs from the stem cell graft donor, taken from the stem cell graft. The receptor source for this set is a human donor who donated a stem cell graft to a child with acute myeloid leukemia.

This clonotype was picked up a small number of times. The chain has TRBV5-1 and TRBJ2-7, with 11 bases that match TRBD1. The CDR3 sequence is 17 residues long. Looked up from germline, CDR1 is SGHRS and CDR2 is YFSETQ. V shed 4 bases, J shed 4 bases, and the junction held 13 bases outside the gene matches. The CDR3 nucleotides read TGCGCCAGCAGCCCGGGACAGGGGGTAGCGGGACGTTACGAGCAGTACTTC. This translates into CASSPGQGVAGRYEQYF.

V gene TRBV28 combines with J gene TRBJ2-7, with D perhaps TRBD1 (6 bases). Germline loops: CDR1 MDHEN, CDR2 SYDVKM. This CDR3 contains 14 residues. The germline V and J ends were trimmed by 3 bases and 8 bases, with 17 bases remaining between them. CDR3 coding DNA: TGTGCCAGCAGTTTTCGGGACACCCGAGGGAAGCAGTACTTC. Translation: CASSFRDTRGKQYF.

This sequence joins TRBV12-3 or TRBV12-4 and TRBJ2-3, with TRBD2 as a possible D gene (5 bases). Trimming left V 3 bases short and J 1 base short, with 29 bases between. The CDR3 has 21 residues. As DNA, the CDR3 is TGTGCCAGCAGTTTGAGGGATCCCCGCCTTGTGACTACAATAGGCACAGATACGCAGTATTTT. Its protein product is CASSLRDPRLVTTIGTDTQYF.

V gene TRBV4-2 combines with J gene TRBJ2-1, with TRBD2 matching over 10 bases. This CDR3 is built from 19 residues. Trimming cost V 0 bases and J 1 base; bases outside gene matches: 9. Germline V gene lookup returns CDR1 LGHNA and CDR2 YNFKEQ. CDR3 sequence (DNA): TGTGCCAGCAGCCAAGACCCAGGGCTAGCGGGAGTTTCCTACAATGAGCAGTTCTTC. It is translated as CASSQDPGLAGVSYNEQFF.

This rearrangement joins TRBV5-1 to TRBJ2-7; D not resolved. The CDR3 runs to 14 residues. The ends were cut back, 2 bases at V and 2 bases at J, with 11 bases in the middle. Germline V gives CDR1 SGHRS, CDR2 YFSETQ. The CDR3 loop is CASSLGPAAYEQYF. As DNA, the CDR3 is TGCGCCAGCAGCTTAGGTCCTGCGGCCTACGAGCAGTACTTC.

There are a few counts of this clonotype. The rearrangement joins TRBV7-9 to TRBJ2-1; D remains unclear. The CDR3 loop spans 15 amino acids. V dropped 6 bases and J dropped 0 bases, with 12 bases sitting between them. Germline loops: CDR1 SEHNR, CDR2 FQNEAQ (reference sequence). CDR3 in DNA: TGTGCCAGCAGTTCTGACTTAAGCTCCTACAATGAGCAGTTCTTC. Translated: CASSSDLSSYNEQFF.

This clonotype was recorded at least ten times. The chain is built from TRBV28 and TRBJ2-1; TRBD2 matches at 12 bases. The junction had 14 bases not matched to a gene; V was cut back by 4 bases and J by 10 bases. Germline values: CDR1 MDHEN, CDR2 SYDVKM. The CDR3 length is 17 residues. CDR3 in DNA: TGTGCCAGCAGTTCTGGAGCTAGCGGGAGGGCTACAAAGGAGCAGTTCTTC. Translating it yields CASSSGASGRATKEQFF. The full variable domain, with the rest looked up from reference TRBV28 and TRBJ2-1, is DVKVTQSSRYLVKRTGEKVFLECVQDMDHENMFWYRQDPGLGLRLIYFSYDVKMKEKGDIPEGYSVSREKKERFSLILESASTNQTSMYLCASSSGASGRATKEQFFGPGTRLTVL.

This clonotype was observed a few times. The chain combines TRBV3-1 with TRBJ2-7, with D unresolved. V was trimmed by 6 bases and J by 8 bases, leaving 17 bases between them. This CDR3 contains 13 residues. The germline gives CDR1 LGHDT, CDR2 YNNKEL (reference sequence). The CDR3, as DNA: TGTGCCAGCAGACTTACCTCACAAGGACAGCAGTACTTC. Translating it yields CASRLTSQGQQYF.

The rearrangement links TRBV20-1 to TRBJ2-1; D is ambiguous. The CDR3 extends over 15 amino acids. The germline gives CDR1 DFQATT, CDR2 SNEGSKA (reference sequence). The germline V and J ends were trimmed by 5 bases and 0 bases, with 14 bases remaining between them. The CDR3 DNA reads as TGCAGTGCTGTCAGCGCCAGGAGCTCCTACAATGAGCAGTTCTTC. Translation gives CSAVSARSSYNEQFF.

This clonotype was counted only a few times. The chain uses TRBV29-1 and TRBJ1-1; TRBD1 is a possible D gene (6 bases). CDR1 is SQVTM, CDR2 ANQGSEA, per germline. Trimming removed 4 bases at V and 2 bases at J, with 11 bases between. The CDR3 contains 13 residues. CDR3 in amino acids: CSVVEGGNTEAFF. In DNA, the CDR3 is TGCAGCGTTGTGGAGGGGGGTAACACTGAAGCTTTCTTT. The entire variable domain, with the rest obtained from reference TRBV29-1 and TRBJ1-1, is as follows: SAVISQKPSRDICQRGTSLTIQCQVDSQVTMMFWYRQQPGQSLTLIATANQGSEATYESGFVIDKFPISRPNLTFSTLTVSNMSPEDSSIYLCSVVEGGNTEAFFGQGTRLTVV.